This T cell receptor (beta chain) was identified in a study of blood T cell repertoires in COVID-19. The wider study: Some COVID-19 samples were acute and others convalescent; all came from the United States, Italy and Spain. The cDNA or gDNA used as material had been derived from T cells, B-cell-depleted T cells, or PBMCs.

CDR1 and CDR2 (germline): SGHTS, YDEGEE. Trimming took 0 bases from V and 5 from J, leaving 5 bases between them. This CDR3 is 12 amino acids long. Original analysis: Estimation of nucleated cell counts was performed using reference gene primer amplification. This table comes from immunoSEQ multiplex PCR, and its TCRdb copy is limited to in-frame clones, with some not included. The D gene and trimming were derived from the DNA, and the V and J assignments and clone size from that table. The sample records roughly 250,000 clones, 81% being singletons. The V call is TRBV5-8, the J call TRBJ2-5; D is uncertain. The receptor was derived from a woman aged 60-75 years with active or convalescent COVID-19. The sample was peripheral blood. The CDR3 nucleotides are TGTGCCAGCAGCTTGGGGCTGGAGACCCAGTACTTC. Translating it yields CASSLGLETQYF.